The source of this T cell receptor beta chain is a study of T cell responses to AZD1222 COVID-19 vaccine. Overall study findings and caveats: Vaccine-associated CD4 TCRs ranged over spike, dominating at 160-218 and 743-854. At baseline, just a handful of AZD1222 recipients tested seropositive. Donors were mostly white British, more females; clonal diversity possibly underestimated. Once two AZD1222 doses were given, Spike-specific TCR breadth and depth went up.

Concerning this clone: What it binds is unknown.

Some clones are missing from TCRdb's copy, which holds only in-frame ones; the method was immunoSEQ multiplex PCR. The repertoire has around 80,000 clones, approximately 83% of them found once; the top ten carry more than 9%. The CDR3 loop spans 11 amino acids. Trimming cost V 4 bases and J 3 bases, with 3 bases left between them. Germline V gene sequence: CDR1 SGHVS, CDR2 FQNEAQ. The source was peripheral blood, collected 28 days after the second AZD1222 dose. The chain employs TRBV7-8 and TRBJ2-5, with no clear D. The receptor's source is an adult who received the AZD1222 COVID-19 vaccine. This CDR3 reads CASSSKETQYF. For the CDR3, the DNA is TGTGCCAGCAGCTCCAAAGAGACCCAGTACTTC.